This T cell receptor beta chain was identified in a study of neoadjuvant anti-PD-1 for oral cavity cancer. Overall study: Nivolumab at 3 mg/kg was mostly given biweekly, three to four doses, pre-surgery. Patients without progression received a fourth nivolumab dose around day 43, then surgical resection on days 50-56.

Concerning this clone: The antigen is unknown.

TCRdb's table, derived via immunoSEQ multiplex PCR, lists solely in-frame clones and lacks some. The table records roughly 7,200 clones, roughly 50% of them present only once. Patients had HPV-negative, locally advanced oral cavity squamous cell carcinoma. General study findings and limits: Treg/Th17 ratio rose with pretreatment blood and fell with post-treatment tumor TCRbeta clonality.

This sequence was found in a person aged 40 to 85 with oral cavity squamous cell carcinoma. The sequenced sample was tumor tissue, obtained before nivolumab (anti-PD-1) treatment.

CDR3 sequence (DNA): TGTGCCAGCCGCCGGGACAGTGAACGTGAAAAACTGTTTTTT. Its translation is CASRRDSEREKLFF. The chain combines TRBV2 with TRBJ1-4; 7 nucleotides line up with TRBD1. Germline V lookup: CDR1 SNHLY, CDR2 FYNNEI. The CDR3 covers 14 residues. The ends lost 8 bases at V and 7 bases at J; junction bases unmatched: 10.